This T cell receptor (beta chain) was obtained from a study of breast tumors, draining lymph nodes, adjacent tissues. TCRdb called the multiplex PCR reads again in MiXCR, with one record for every CDR3 protein. The sample yields fewer than 140,000 distinct CDR3 sequences, 30% seen once. Samples came from axillary lymph nodes draining the breast cancer. This clonotype was detected many times. Its specificity is unknown. This CDR3 has 15 amino acids. CDR1 and CDR2 (germline): LGHDT, YNNKEL (reference sequence). V lost 4 bases to trimming and J lost 5 bases; unmatched junction nucleotides: 9. General observations from the study: Luminal-like breast cancer showed significantly greater tumor-nontumor repertoire similarity than basal-like breast cancer did. Tumor TCR diversity was below lymph nodes but above nontumor tissue.

The sequencing input was axillary lymph node tissue. The gene calls are TRBV3-1 and TRBJ1-2; 8 nucleotides align to TRBD1. This clonotype was sampled from a female donor with breast cancer. Some clones in this sample may be carry-over from other donors' samples. CDR3 residues: CASSLLGQGRYGYTF. CDR3 bases: TGTGCCAGCAGCCTCCTCGGACAGGGCCGGTATGGCTACACCTTC.